This entry concerns a single T cell receptor (beta chain). It lacks a known antigen. Base qualities are missing; no much larger clone stands one base away. Participants were included only if at least one PBMC sample before ART initiation and at least two post-ART samples were available. Every participant with HIV received treatment in the United States of America. Before DNA extraction, cryopreserved samples of roughly 0.9-11 million PBMC were thawed and washed. At the time of the earliest PBMC sample, participants with HIV were aged between roughly 20 and 55 years. Each participant contributed PBMC samples from 1-4 timepoints before ART initiation and 2-8 timepoints after ART initiation, with a median of 7 samples. For every participant, serial HIV viral load, CD4+ T-cell count, ART history and demographic data were obtained. Genomic DNA was extracted from unsorted PBMC with a Qiagen kit on a QIAcube, with processing performed in batches of 12 samples.

The immunoSEQ hsTCRB v3.0 assay was used at survey level resolution to sequence the TRB variable region. A depth of 40,000-50,000 T-cell genomes per sample was targeted for TRB sequencing. An Illumina MiSeq with a v3 150-cycle kit was used to sequence the pooled TRB libraries. In the authors' own workflow: Analysis of repertoires was carried out in R inside a reproducible Nextflow workflow spanning QC, data transformation and analysis. LymphoSeq2, an R package for exploring AIRR-Seq data, was used to implement the custom analyses. A handful of samples that produced fewer than 5000 total TRB sequences were removed, so fewer than 200 HIV repertoires were analyzed. Of the 180 to 200 retained HIV repertoires, about 61 were collected before and under 150 after ART initiation. Repertoires were downsampled to 5000 TRB nucleotide sequences, and summary statistics were averaged over 100 downsampling iterations. The analysis kept only TRB sequences whose CDR3 regions were at least seven amino acids long. Diversity was measured with a Shannon entropy-derived clonality score and the Gini coefficient. In the repertoire networks, any two of the top 5000 CDR3 amino acid sequences were linked whenever the two sequences differed by an edit distance of one. GLIPH2 predicted antigen specificity groups and MHC restriction for TRB CDR3 amino acid sequences. CDR3 amino acid sequences were matched against VDJdb and McPAS-TCR to flag known CMV, EBV, HIV or tissue antigen associations. Pre-ART, post-ART and control groups were compared with Wilcoxon signed-rank tests and Holm-Bonferroni correction. The table was pulled from immuneACCESS by TCRdb, which kept in-frame rearrangements only. Such tables lose some clones; where checked, under half of the loss comes from unresolved V genes, and the rest has no known cause. That table gives V, J and clone size, and the DNA gave D and trimming. Within this sample are roughly 20,000 clones, with around four fifths of them counted one time only. The ten largest clonotypes hold 3.9% of the sample.

The CDR3 numbers 14 residues from cysteine through phenylalanine. The read is trimmed to its CDR3 DNA, 42 bases read in frame from base 1. Trimming removed 5 bases from V and 0 bases from J, leaving 10 bases between the germline ends. The germline V gene yields SGHTA for CDR1 and FQGNSA for CDR2. This sample is drawn from a study of long-term antiretroviral therapy in people with HIV (dated by TCRdb to the early 2020s). Turning to the overall study: The earliest samples were collected approximately a decade before the 2015 WHO recommendation for immediate ART, a period when ART was typically delayed until CD4 counts fell. A retrospective serial study tested whether ART initiation and durable HIV suppression were associated with changes in peripheral blood TRB repertoire composition and diversity. No cross-contamination during QIAcube processing was shown when test extractions of a monoclonal T-cell line were performed alongside around 30 polyclonal samples. A total of about 180 cryopreserved PBMC samples were contributed to the cohort by 30 adults with confirmed HIV infection, with samples collected serially over a mean of approximately six years (range 1-12). About 35% of the 30 participants with HIV were female.

General conclusions and limits of the study: The samples span the years 2004 to 2017, and the ART regimens used at that time may not be as effective as current regimens. Inferences about post-ART repertoire changes are limited because no data were available on ART adherence, viral resistance or therapy changes. Narrower CDR3 length ranges were observed in HIV repertoires than in controls, and an antigen-experienced repertoire with only a slight naive shift after ART was suggested by the network structure. At every time point, the repertoire was dominated by expanded TRB clones first identified before ART initiation, although this dominance fluctuated and, in many PLHIV, declined after ART. Starting ART was linked to a significant rise in TRB diversity, yet even after long-term ART the diversity remained significantly lower than in transplant donor controls. Because PBMC availability was limited, only the TCR beta chain was sequenced, with no alpha chain pairing. Because pre-ART samples had limited cell numbers, unsorted PBMC were profiled rather than sorted CD4+ and CD8+ T cells.

The material was unsorted PBMCs, obtained approximately 4 years after starting antiretroviral therapy. This receptor was obtained from a young man with HIV. The chain is made from TRBV7-2 and TRBJ2-5; the D gene is perhaps TRBD2, on 6 matching bases. The CDR3 protein is CASSPGGNQETQYF. In nucleotide form, the sequence is TGTGCCAGCAGCCCCGGGGGAAACCAAGAGACCCAGTACTTC.